Given below is one T cell receptor beta chain in context. Its antigen is as yet unknown. These data belong to a study of cytomegalovirus exposure and HLA in healthy donors. Study-level points and caveats: Most TCR sequences were rare, but some public TCRs occurred in many donors. Reports described diagnosis of cytomegalovirus status by the classifier as highly specific and sensitive.

Measured with immunoSEQ multiplex PCR; TCRdb has only the in-frame clones, and not every one. The table includes more than 130,000 clones, about 90% detected once. CDR1 MGHRA and CDR2 YSYEKL come from the germline V gene. The CDR3 spans 18 residues. Germline trimming cut 3 bases from V and 6 bases from J; bases unmatched to any gene: 15. This clonotype was sampled from a woman between 18 and 30 years old in good health and CMV-seropositive. The rearrangement joins TRBV4-1 to TRBJ2-1; 9 nucleotides align to TRBD1. The sequenced sample consisted of PBMCs. This chain's CDR3 is CASSQIEGDRVRANEQFF. CDR3 in DNA: TGCGCCAGCAGCCAGATAGAGGGGGACAGGGTGAGGGCCAATGAGCAGTTCTTC.